The rows below give T cell receptor beta chains drawn from one sample of a study of blood T cell repertoires in COVID-19. Method: immunoSEQ multiplex PCR; TCRdb's copy keeps in-frame clones and lacks some. The table records 90,000 to 130,000 clones, about 83% of them present only once. The sample comprised peripheral blood. All receptors derive from a woman aged 65 to 85 with acute or convalescent COVID-19. Each CDR3 is given with its conserved first and last residue. Each record gives: D gene, V gene, clone size, J gene, CDR3 protein, CDR3 DNA. D genes are given only for firm matches. Rows give clone size only sometimes, using once, few, many, or a class for an expanded clone.

d_call: NA
v_call: TRBV28
clone_size: NA
j_call: TRBJ2-5
cdr3_aa: CASSPRPGNGETQYF
cdr3_nt: TGTGCCAGCAGTCCCCGGCCAGGAAATGGGGAGACCCAGTACTTC

d_call: TRBD2
v_call: TRBV12-5
clone_size: once
j_call: TRBJ2-3
cdr3_aa: CASGLEPSGGGSTDTQYF
cdr3_nt: TGTGCTAGTGGTTTGGAACCTAGCGGGGGGGGGAGCACAGATACGCAGTATTTT

d_call: NA
v_call: TRBV6-5
clone_size: NA
j_call: TRBJ1-4
cdr3_aa: CASRDTQGANEKLFF
cdr3_nt: TGTGCCAGCAGAGATACACAGGGAGCTAATGAAAAACTGTTTTTT

d_call: NA
v_call: TRBV6-5
clone_size: few
j_call: TRBJ2-3
cdr3_aa: CASYSRTTIDTQYF
cdr3_nt: TGTGCCAGCTACTCACGGACAACGATCGATACGCAGTATTTT

d_call: TRBD1
v_call: TRBV7-2
clone_size: NA
j_call: TRBJ2-1
cdr3_aa: CASSRGQGAYEQFF
cdr3_nt: TGTGCCAGCAGCCGGGGACAGGGGGCCTATGAGCAGTTCTTC

d_call: TRBD2
v_call: TRBV27
clone_size: NA
j_call: TRBJ2-3
cdr3_aa: CASSPWGSGIADTQYF
cdr3_nt: TGTGCCAGCAGTCCCTGGGGTAGCGGGATCGCAGATACGCAGTATTTT

d_call: NA
v_call: TRBV2
clone_size: NA
j_call: TRBJ1-2
cdr3_aa: CASSEYPRLYGYTF
cdr3_nt: TGTGCCAGCAGTGAATACCCCAGGTTGTATGGCTACACCTTC

d_call: NA
v_call: TRBV6-1
clone_size: NA
j_call: TRBJ2-1
cdr3_aa: CASSERGEQFF
cdr3_nt: TGTGCCAGCAGTGAACGGGGGGAGCAGTTCTTC

d_call: TRBD1
v_call: TRBV5-4
clone_size: NA
j_call: TRBJ1-2
cdr3_aa: CASSLEGAGYGYTF
cdr3_nt: TGTGCCAGCAGCTTGGAGGGGGCCGGCTATGGCTACACCTTC

d_call: TRBD1
v_call: TRBV15
clone_size: NA
j_call: TRBJ1-5
cdr3_aa: CATSRQGGQPQHF
cdr3_nt: TGTGCCACCAGCCGACAGGGGGGGCAGCCCCAGCATTTT

d_call: NA
v_call: TRBV7-9
clone_size: NA
j_call: TRBJ1-2
cdr3_aa: CASSLGALYGYTF
cdr3_nt: TGTGCCAGCAGCTTAGGAGCACTCTATGGCTACACCTTC

d_call: TRBD1
v_call: TRBV28
clone_size: NA
j_call: TRBJ1-3
cdr3_aa: CVVGGRSGNTIYF
cdr3_nt: TGTGTAGTAGGGGGCCGCTCTGGAAACACCATATATTTT

d_call: NA
v_call: TRBV7-9
clone_size: NA
j_call: TRBJ2-1
cdr3_aa: CASSSEEGLYNEQFF
cdr3_nt: TGTGCCAGCAGCTCAGAGGAGGGCTTATACAATGAGCAGTTCTTC

d_call: NA
v_call: TRBV7-8
clone_size: NA
j_call: TRBJ2-7
cdr3_aa: CASSLIRDEQYF
cdr3_nt: TGTGCCAGCAGCTTAATTCGAGACGAGCAGTACTTC

d_call: NA
v_call: TRBV12-3/TRBV12-4
clone_size: once
j_call: TRBJ1-6
cdr3_aa: CASKPENSPLHF
cdr3_nt: TGTGCCAGCAAACCGGAGAATTCACCCCTCCACTTT

d_call: NA
v_call: TRBV6-5
clone_size: NA
j_call: TRBJ1-5
cdr3_aa: CASSYSSGGNQPQHF
cdr3_nt: TGTGCCAGCAGTTACTCGTCAGGGGGCAATCAGCCCCAGCATTTT

d_call: NA
v_call: TRBV5-1
clone_size: NA
j_call: TRBJ2-2
cdr3_aa: CASSFLGDTGELFF
cdr3_nt: TGCGCCAGCAGCTTCTTGGGAGACACCGGGGAGCTGTTTTTT

d_call: TRBD1
v_call: TRBV7-2
clone_size: NA
j_call: TRBJ1-4
cdr3_aa: CASSYRQGGEKLFF
cdr3_nt: TGTGCCAGCAGCTATAGACAGGGGGGGGAAAAACTGTTTTTT

d_call: TRBD1
v_call: TRBV28
clone_size: NA
j_call: TRBJ1-2
cdr3_aa: CASSLGQGGYGYTF
cdr3_nt: TGTGCCAGCAGTTTAGGACAGGGAGGCTATGGCTACACCTTC

d_call: TRBD1
v_call: TRBV5-1
clone_size: once
j_call: TRBJ2-7
cdr3_aa: CASSLKYGTGGYEQYF
cdr3_nt: TGCGCCAGCAGCTTGAAATACGGGACAGGGGGCTACGAGCAGTACTTC

d_call: NA
v_call: TRBV7-9
clone_size: NA
j_call: TRBJ1-2
cdr3_aa: CASSSESGGYTF
cdr3_nt: TGTGCCAGCAGCTCCGAGTCAGGTGGCTACACCTTC

d_call: TRBD2
v_call: TRBV7-8
clone_size: NA
j_call: TRBJ2-1
cdr3_aa: CASSLLAGPNEQFF
cdr3_nt: TGTGCCAGCAGCTTACTAGCGGGGCCCAATGAGCAGTTCTTC

d_call: TRBD1
v_call: TRBV19
clone_size: once
j_call: TRBJ1-1
cdr3_aa: CASSIRRGLQGDTEAFF
cdr3_nt: TGTGCCAGTAGTATCCGCCGGGGGCTACAGGGGGACACTGAAGCTTTCTTT

d_call: TRBD1
v_call: TRBV7-2
clone_size: once
j_call: TRBJ2-5
cdr3_aa: CASSAGQGIETQYF
cdr3_nt: TGTGCCAGCAGCGCAGGACAGGGGATAGAGACCCAGTACTTC

d_call: NA
v_call: TRBV28
clone_size: NA
j_call: TRBJ1-4
cdr3_aa: CASSSRGRATNEKLFF
cdr3_nt: TGTGCCAGCAGTAGCCGGGGTCGAGCAACTAATGAAAAACTGTTTTTT

d_call: TRBD1
v_call: TRBV11-2
clone_size: NA
j_call: TRBJ2-5
cdr3_aa: CASSRGGYSETQYF
cdr3_nt: TGTGCCAGCAGCCGAGGGGGCTACTCAGAGACCCAGTACTTC

d_call: NA
v_call: TRBV5-8
clone_size: NA
j_call: TRBJ1-5
cdr3_aa: CASSYRRGQPQHF
cdr3_nt: TGTGCCAGCAGTTACAGGCGGGGTCAGCCCCAGCATTTT

d_call: NA
v_call: TRBV27
clone_size: NA
j_call: TRBJ1-4
cdr3_aa: CASSSRVTGIATNEKLFF
cdr3_nt: TGTGCCAGCAGTTCAAGGGTCACAGGGATTGCAACTAATGAAAAACTGTTTTTT